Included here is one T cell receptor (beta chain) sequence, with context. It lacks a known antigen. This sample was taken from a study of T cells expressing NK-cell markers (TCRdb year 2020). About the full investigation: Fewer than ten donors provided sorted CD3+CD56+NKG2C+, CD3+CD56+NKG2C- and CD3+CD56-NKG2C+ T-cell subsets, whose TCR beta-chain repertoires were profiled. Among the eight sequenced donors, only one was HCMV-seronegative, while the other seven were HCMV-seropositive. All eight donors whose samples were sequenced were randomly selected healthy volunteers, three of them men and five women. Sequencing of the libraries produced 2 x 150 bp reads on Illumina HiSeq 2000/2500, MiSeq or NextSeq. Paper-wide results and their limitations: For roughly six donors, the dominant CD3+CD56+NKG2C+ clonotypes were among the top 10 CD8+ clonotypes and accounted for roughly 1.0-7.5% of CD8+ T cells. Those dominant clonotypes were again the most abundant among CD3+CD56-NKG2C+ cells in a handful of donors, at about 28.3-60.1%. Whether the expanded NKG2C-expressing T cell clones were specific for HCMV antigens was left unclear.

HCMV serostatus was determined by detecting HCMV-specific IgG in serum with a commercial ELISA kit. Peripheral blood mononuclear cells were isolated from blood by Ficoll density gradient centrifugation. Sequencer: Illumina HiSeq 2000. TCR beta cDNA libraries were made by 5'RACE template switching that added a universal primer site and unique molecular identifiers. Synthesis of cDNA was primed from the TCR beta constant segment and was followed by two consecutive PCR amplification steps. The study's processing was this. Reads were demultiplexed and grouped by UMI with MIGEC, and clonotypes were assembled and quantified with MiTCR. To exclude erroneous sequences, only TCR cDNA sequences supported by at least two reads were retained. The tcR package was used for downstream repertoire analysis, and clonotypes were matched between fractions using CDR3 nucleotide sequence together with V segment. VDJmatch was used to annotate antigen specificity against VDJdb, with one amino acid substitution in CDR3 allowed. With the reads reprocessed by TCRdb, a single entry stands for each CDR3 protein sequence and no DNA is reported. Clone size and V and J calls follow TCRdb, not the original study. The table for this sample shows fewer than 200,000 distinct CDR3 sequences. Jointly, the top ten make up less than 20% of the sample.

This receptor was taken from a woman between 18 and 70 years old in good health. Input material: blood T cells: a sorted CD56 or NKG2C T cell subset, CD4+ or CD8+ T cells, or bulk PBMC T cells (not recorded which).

The CDR3 sequence is CASSQTMTGVGYTF. This chain is built from TRBV11-2 and TRBJ1-2; TCRdb selects TRBD1, and the lack of DNA leaves this call unchecked. Its CDR3 holds 14 amino acids, cysteine through phenylalanine. Nucleotide data are not available. CDR1 and CDR2 are drawn from the germline V gene: SGHAT, FQNNGV.